A selection of T cell receptor beta chains follows, all from one sample in a study of blood T cell repertoires in COVID-19. This table comes from immunoSEQ multiplex PCR, and its TCRdb copy is limited to in-frame clones, with some not included. The data contain tens of thousands of clones, around 84% of them seen just once; the ten biggest clones take up around 9.9%. The sequenced material came from peripheral blood. These receptors originate from a man between 65 and 85 years old with active or convalescent COVID-19. Each CDR3 is given with its conserved first and last residue. Fields, in order: V gene, D gene, J gene, clone size, CDR3 protein, CDR3 DNA. A D gene is named only where the DNA matches it firmly. Clone size is stated in some rows and not others, as once, few, many or a class when expanded.

>TRBV4-1|TRBD1|TRBJ2-1|-
CASSPGTGGFNEQFF
TGCGCCAGCAGCCCCGGGACAGGGGGGTTCAATGAGCAGTTCTTC
>TRBV27|-|TRBJ2-7|-
CASSASPFYEQYF
TGTGCCAGCAGTGCGAGCCCTTTCTACGAGCAGTACTTC
>TRBV28|-|TRBJ1-5|-
CASSFQGPGNQPQHF
TGTGCCAGCAGTTTTCAGGGCCCAGGCAATCAGCCCCAGCATTTT
>TRBV7-9|-|TRBJ2-2|-
CAIDVTGNTGELFF
TGTGCCATCGACGTTACAGGGAACACCGGGGAGCTGTTTTTT
>TRBV30|-|TRBJ2-5|once
CAWSESSETQYF
TGTGCCTGGAGTGAATCCTCAGAGACCCAGTACTTC
>TRBV29-1|TRBD1|TRBJ2-7|-
CSVKRQGYEQYF
TGCAGCGTGAAGAGACAGGGTTACGAGCAGTACTTC
>TRBV7-9|TRBD1|TRBJ2-2|once
CASSTRTGDHTGELFF
TGTGCCAGCAGTACAAGAACAGGGGACCACACCGGGGAGCTGTTTTTT
>TRBV20-1|-|TRBJ1-5|few
CSASQVGRNQPQHF
TGCAGTGCTAGTCAGGTAGGAAGGAATCAGCCCCAGCATTTT
>TRBV12-3/TRBV12-4|-|TRBJ2-1|once
CASSLVPSLHFF
TGTGCCAGCAGTTTAGTCCCTAGTTTACATTTCTTC
>TRBV7-2|-|TRBJ1-2|-
CASSLGGVTNYGYTF
TGTGCCAGCAGCTTAGGTGGAGTCACTAACTATGGCTACACCTTC
>TRBV18|-|TRBJ2-7|-
CASSPSGLGEQYF
TGTGCCAGCTCACCATCGGGGTTAGGAGAGCAGTACTTC
>TRBV29-1|-|TRBJ2-7|-
CSVEGGDGYEQYF
TGCAGCGTCGAAGGGGGGGACGGCTACGAGCAGTACTTC
>TRBV9|TRBD2|TRBJ2-5|-
CASSAGSGAQETQYF
TGTGCCAGCAGCGCCGGTAGCGGGGCCCAAGAGACCCAGTACTTC
>TRBV28|-|TRBJ1-5|-
CASSEPRDSNQPQHF
TGTGCCAGCAGTGAGCCCAGGGATAGCAATCAGCCCCAGCATTTT
>TRBV28|-|TRBJ1-2|-
CASSAFGQSYGYTF
TGTGCCAGCAGCGCGTTCGGACAGTCCTATGGCTACACCTTC
>TRBV5-5|-|TRBJ1-1|-
CASSFFGGNTEAFF
TGTGCCAGCAGCTTCTTCGGGGGGAACACTGAAGCTTTCTTT
>TRBV27|TRBD1|TRBJ1-1|-
CASSGTGGAPVVTEAFF
TGTGCCAGCAGTGGGACAGGGGGCGCCCCTGTGGTCACTGAAGCTTTCTTT
>TRBV28|-|TRBJ1-2|-
CASSPPGEGYTF
TGTGCCAGCAGTCCTCCGGGGGAGGGCTACACCTTC
>TRBV29-1|TRBD2|TRBJ2-1|-
CSGEGLAAPGTFF
TGCAGCGGCGAGGGGCTAGCGGCCCCTGGGACGTTCTTC
>TRBV2|TRBD1|TRBJ1-4|-
CASYTGTGRNEKLFF
TGTGCCAGTTATACCGGGACAGGGCGGAATGAAAAACTGTTTTTT
>TRBV9|-|TRBJ1-5|-
CASSHLLPGGNQPQHF
TGTGCCAGCAGCCACCTTTTGCCAGGGGGCAATCAGCCCCAGCATTTT
>TRBV7-9|TRBD2|TRBJ2-1|-
CASRPSGRATEQFF
TGTGCCAGCAGGCCTAGCGGGAGGGCAACTGAGCAGTTCTTC
>TRBV13|TRBD1|TRBJ1-2|-
CASSLRTGGVGYGYTF
TGTGCCAGCAGCCTAAGGACAGGAGGGGTGGGCTATGGCTACACCTTC
>TRBV23-1|-|TRBJ2-7|once
CASSQSILSREQYF
TGCGCCAGCAGTCAATCAATCCTATCGCGGGAGCAGTACTTC
>TRBV5-6|TRBD1|TRBJ1-1|-
CASSFAGRGLNTEAFF
TGTGCCAGCAGCTTCGCGGGCAGGGGGCTGAACACTGAAGCTTTCTTT
>TRBV3-1/TRBV3-2|-|TRBJ2-7|-
CASSQVAASYEQYF
TGTGCCAGCAGCCAAGTAGCAGCGTCCTACGAGCAGTACTTC
>TRBV28|TRBD1|TRBJ1-4|-
CASSTAGTGLGKLFF
TGTGCCAGCAGTACTGCCGGGACAGGGTTGGGGAAACTGTTTTTT
>TRBV6-5|-|TRBJ2-7|-
CASDLPGLTYEQYF
TGTGCCAGCGACCTTCCGGGATTGACCTACGAGCAGTACTTC
>TRBV6-6|TRBD2|TRBJ2-2|-
CASRGAGVNTGELFF
TGTGCCAGCAGAGGGGCGGGGGTTAACACCGGGGAGCTGTTTTTT
>TRBV19|TRBD1|TRBJ2-6|-
CASRRTGGVSGANVLTF
TGTGCCAGTAGGAGGACAGGGGGCGTCTCTGGGGCCAACGTCCTGACTTTC
>TRBV19|TRBD1|TRBJ2-4|-
CASSPRQGGNIQYF
TGTGCCAGTAGTCCCCGACAGGGTGGGAACATTCAGTACTTC
>TRBV2|-|TRBJ1-2|few
CASSGAGDGYTF
TGTGCCAGCAGTGGGGCAGGGGATGGCTACACCTTC
>TRBV15|TRBD1|TRBJ1-5|-
CATSRVGQGSRANQPQHF
TGTGCCACCAGCAGAGTTGGACAGGGTAGTCGGGCCAATCAGCCCCAGCATTTT
>TRBV21-1|-|TRBJ2-7|-
CASSKADISYEQYF
TGTGCCAGCAGCAAGGCGGACATCTCCTACGAGCAGTACTTC
>TRBV11-2|TRBD2|TRBJ2-1|-
CASSARLAGVSYNEQFF
TGTGCCAGCAGCGCGAGACTAGCGGGAGTGTCCTACAATGAGCAGTTCTTC
>TRBV28|TRBD1|TRBJ1-1|-
CASRLQGAGNTEAFF
TGTGCCAGCAGGCTACAGGGGGCAGGAAACACTGAAGCTTTCTTT
>TRBV29-1|-|TRBJ1-1|once
CSVTGRGNTEAFF
TGCAGCGTTACAGGGAGGGGGAACACTGAAGCTTTCTTT
>TRBV14|TRBD1|TRBJ2-7|-
CASSPSDRPSEQYF
TGTGCCAGCAGCCCCTCGGACAGGCCAAGCGAGCAGTACTTC
>TRBV6-5|-|TRBJ2-7|-
CASSIGLEGYEQYF
TGTGCCAGCAGTATCGGGCTAGAGGGTTACGAGCAGTACTTC
>TRBV19|-|TRBJ1-5|-
CASSINYGDNQPQHF
TGTGCCAGTAGTATAAACTACGGCGACAATCAGCCCCAGCATTTT
>TRBV4-2|TRBD1|TRBJ1-2|-
CASSEVPGQGAVAGYTF
TGTGCCAGCAGCGAGGTCCCGGGACAGGGGGCGGTCGCTGGCTACACCTTC
>TRBV19|-|TRBJ2-7|once
CASSIKGRDYEQYF
TGTGCCAGTAGTATTAAGGGCAGGGACTACGAGCAGTACTTC
>TRBV9|TRBD1|TRBJ2-5|-
CASSTHPGQQETQYF
TGTGCCAGCAGCACACACCCGGGACAGCAAGAGACCCAGTACTTC
>TRBV30|-|TRBJ1-2|-
CAWSATGLTLNYGYTF
TGTGCCTGGAGTGCAACGGGACTCACGTTGAACTATGGCTACACCTTC
>TRBV5-1|-|TRBJ1-2|-
CASKRDTNYGYTF
TGCGCCAGCAAGAGGGATACTAACTATGGCTACACCTTC
>TRBV7-9|TRBD2|TRBJ2-7|-
CASSKGLAGHEQYF
TGTGCCAGCAGCAAGGGACTAGCGGGGCACGAGCAGTACTTC
>TRBV6-2/TRBV6-3|-|TRBJ2-1|-
CASSTPGSIYNEQFF
TGTGCCAGCAGTACCCCGGGAAGTATCTACAATGAGCAGTTCTTC
>TRBV18|-|TRBJ1-3|-
CASSPPFRGNTIYF
TGTGCCAGCTCACCACCATTCCGGGGAAACACCATATATTTT
>TRBV6-1|TRBD2|TRBJ2-1|-
CASSEVSGRPHPSYNEQFF
TGTGCCAGCAGTGAAGTTAGCGGGAGGCCCCATCCTTCCTACAATGAGCAGTTCTTC
>TRBV6-5|TRBD2|TRBJ2-3|once
CASIGSGSGDTQYF
TGTGCCAGCATTGGTAGCGGGAGTGGGGATACGCAGTATTTT
>TRBV5-1|-|TRBJ1-3|-
CASSHGTSGNTIYF
TGCGCCAGCAGCCATGGGACATCTGGAAACACCATATATTTT
>TRBV7-8|-|TRBJ2-1|-
CASSLRQGNEQFF
TGTGCCAGCAGCTTAAGGCAGGGCAATGAGCAGTTCTTC
>TRBV18|-|TRBJ2-2|-
CASSLLSLRGYTGELFF
TGTGCCAGCTCACTATTAAGTCTTCGGGGATACACCGGGGAGCTGTTTTTT
>TRBV2|-|TRBJ1-2|-
CASSEGLVYGYTF
TGTGCCAGCAGTGAGGGACTAGTGTATGGCTACACCTTC
>TRBV7-2|-|TRBJ1-3|-
CASSLGSSGNTIYF
TGTGCCAGCAGCTTAGGGAGCTCTGGAAACACCATATATTTT